This T cell receptor beta chain was sequenced in a study of T cell responses to AZD1222 COVID-19 vaccine. The germline CDR1 and CDR2 sequences are SGHTA and FQGTGA. This CDR3 has 14 amino acids. Deletions cut 4 bases from V and 4 bases from J, with 8 bases between. For this clone: The antigen remains unidentified.

Assay used: immunoSEQ multiplex PCR; TCRdb lists only in-frame clones, some missing. The sample lists fewer than 85,000 clones; around nine tenths were seen once. Study-level results: Compared with day 0, the breadth and depth of the Spike-specific TCR repertoire rose significantly after two doses of AZD1222.

The material was peripheral blood, obtained 28 days after the second AZD1222 dose. The receptor was isolated from an adult who received the AZD1222 COVID-19 vaccine. The chain is built from TRBV7-3 and TRBJ1-6; D ambiguous. The CDR3 spells CASSYDGYNSPLHF. The CDR3 DNA reads as TGTGCCAGCAGCTACGACGGATATAATTCACCCCTCCACTTT. Based on the CDR3 plus reference TRBV7-3 and TRBJ1-6, the full variable domain is GAGVSQTPSNKVTEKGKYVELRCDPISGHTALYWYRQSLGQGPEFLIYFQGTGAADDSGLPNDRFFAVRPEGSVSTLKIQRTERGDSAVYLCASSYDGYNSPLHFGNGTRLTVT.